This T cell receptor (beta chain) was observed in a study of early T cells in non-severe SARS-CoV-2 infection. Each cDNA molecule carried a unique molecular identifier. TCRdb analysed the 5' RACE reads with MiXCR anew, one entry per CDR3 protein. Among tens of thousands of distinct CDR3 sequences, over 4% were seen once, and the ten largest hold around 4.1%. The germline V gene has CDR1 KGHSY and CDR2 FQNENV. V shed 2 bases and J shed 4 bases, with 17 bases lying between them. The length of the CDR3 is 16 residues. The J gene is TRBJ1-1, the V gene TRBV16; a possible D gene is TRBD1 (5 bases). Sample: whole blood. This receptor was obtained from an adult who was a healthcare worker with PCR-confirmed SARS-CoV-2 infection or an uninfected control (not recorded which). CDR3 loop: CASSQPLLEGRTEAFF. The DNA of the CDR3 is TGTGCCAGCAGCCAACCTCTCCTCGAGGGGCGCACTGAAGCTTTCTTT.